This T cell receptor (beta chain) was sequenced for a study of blood T cell repertoires in COVID-19. About the study: Sample material is recorded as cDNA or gDNA derived from T cells, B-cell-depleted T cells, or PBMCs.

During active infection, Seattle patients enrolled and were then monitored through disease. Generated by immunoSEQ multiplex PCR, the TCRdb table keeps only in-frame clones and is missing some. The sample lists roughly 440,000 clones; around 88% were seen once. Trimming removed 0 bases from V and 3 bases from J, with 10 bases in between. The CDR3 runs to 15 residues. From germline, CDR1 is SGHTS and CDR2 YDEGEE. The gene calls are TRBV5-8 and TRBJ1-5, with D possibly TRBD1 on 5 matching bases. The sequence was obtained from a woman aged 45 to 65 with COVID-19, enrolled during active disease. The sample taken for sequencing was peripheral blood. Written as DNA, the CDR3 is TGTGCCAGCAGCTTGGGACAGAGTAACAATCAGCCCCAGCATTTT. Amino acids: CASSLGQSNNQPQHF.